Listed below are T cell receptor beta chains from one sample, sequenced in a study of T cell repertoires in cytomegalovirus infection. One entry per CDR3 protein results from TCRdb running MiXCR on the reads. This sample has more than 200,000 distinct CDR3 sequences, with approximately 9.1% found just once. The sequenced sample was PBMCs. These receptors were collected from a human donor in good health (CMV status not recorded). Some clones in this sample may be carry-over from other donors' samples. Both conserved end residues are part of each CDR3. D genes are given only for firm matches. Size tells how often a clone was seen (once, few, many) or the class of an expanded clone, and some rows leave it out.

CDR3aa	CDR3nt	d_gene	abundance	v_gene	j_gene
CASSTGPQRQNEQFF	TGTGCCAGCAGCACGGGGCCTCAGAGGCAAAATGAGCAGTTCTTC	.	many	TRBV7-2	TRBJ2-1
CSAKVAETQYF	TGCAGTGCCAAAGTCGCGGAGACCCAGTACTTC	.	.	TRBV20-1	TRBJ2-5
CASSTTGPSNYGYTF	TGTGCCAGCAGCACGACAGGGCCATCTAACTATGGCTACACCTTC	TRBD1	many	TRBV7-2	TRBJ1-2
CASSIRVAGIETQYF	TGTGCCAGCAGCATTAGGGTAGCGGGAATTGAGACCCAGTACTTC	TRBD2	.	TRBV7-2	TRBJ2-5
CASSPRRMNTEAFF	TGTGCCAGCAGCCCTAGAAGAATGAACACTGAAGCTTTCTTT	.	many	TRBV7-2	TRBJ1-1
CASSLRGMNTGELFF	TGTGCCAGCAGCTTGCGGGGGATGAACACCGGGGAGCTGTTTTTT	TRBD2	many	TRBV7-3	TRBJ2-2
CAISEWGRGTEAFF	TGTGCCATCAGTGAGTGGGGACGAGGGACTGAAGCTTTCTTT	.	.	TRBV10-3	TRBJ1-1
CASSLVAGPGQPQHF	TGCGCCAGCAGCTTGGTGGCAGGGCCGGGTCAGCCCCAGCATTTT	.	few	TRBV5-1	TRBJ1-5
CAWSYHLTSGGDNEQFF	TGTGCCTGGAGTTACCATCTGACTAGCGGGGGGGACAATGAGCAGTTCTTC	TRBD2	many	TRBV30	TRBJ2-1
CASTNRGLSTDTQYF	TGTGCCAGTACCAACAGGGGGCTAAGCACAGATACGCAGTATTTT	TRBD1	few	TRBV19	TRBJ2-3
CASGRGQGFDTEAFF	TGTGCTAGTGGGAGAGGACAGGGATTCGACACTGAAGCTTTCTTT	TRBD1	.	TRBV12-5	TRBJ1-1
CASSLQGESGYTF	TGTGCCAGCAGCCTACAGGGGGAAAGTGGCTACACCTTC	TRBD1	many	TRBV27	TRBJ1-2
CASSFGQPQHF	TGTGCCAGCAGTTTCGGACAGCCCCAGCATTTT	.	many	TRBV12-3/TRBV12-4	TRBJ1-5
CASSLVRGETQYF	TGTGCCAGCAGCTTAGTGCGGGGGGAGACCCAGTACTTC	TRBD2	many	TRBV7-2	TRBJ2-5
CASSQDLSSGEAFF	TGCGCCAGCAGCCAAGATCTAAGTTCGGGTGAAGCTTTCTTT	.	many	TRBV4-3	TRBJ1-1
CASIYTGGGLGGELFF	TGTGCCAGCATCTACACAGGGGGCGGCCTCGGCGGGGAGCTGTTTTTT	TRBD1	many	TRBV12-3/TRBV12-4	TRBJ2-2
CASSTDPTAYGYTF	TGTGCCAGCAGCACCGATCCGACCGCGTATGGCTACACCTTC	.	.	TRBV9	TRBJ1-2
CASSLSYTKYNEQFF	TGTGCCAGCAGTTTAAGCTATACGAAATACAATGAGCAGTTCTTC	.	many	TRBV12-3/TRBV12-4	TRBJ2-1
CSAIRGGAYNSPLHF	TGCAGTGCCATAAGGGGGGGCGCCTATAATTCACCCCTCCACTTT	.	.	TRBV20-1	TRBJ1-6
CASGLGSSGNIQYF	TGTGCTAGTGGTTTGGGAAGTAGTGGGAACATTCAGTACTTC	.	.	TRBV12-5	TRBJ2-4